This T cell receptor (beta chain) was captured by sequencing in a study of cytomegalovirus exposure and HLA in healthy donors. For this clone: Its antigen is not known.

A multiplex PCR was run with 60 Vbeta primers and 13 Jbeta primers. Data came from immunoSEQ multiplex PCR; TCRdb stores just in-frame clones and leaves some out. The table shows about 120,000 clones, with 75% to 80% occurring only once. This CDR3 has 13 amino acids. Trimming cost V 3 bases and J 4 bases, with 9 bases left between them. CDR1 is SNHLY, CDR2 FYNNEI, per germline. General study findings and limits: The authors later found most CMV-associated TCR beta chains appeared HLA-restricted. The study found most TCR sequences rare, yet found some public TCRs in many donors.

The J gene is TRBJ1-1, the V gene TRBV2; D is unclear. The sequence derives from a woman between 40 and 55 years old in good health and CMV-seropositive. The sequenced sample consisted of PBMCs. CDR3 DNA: TGTGCCAGCAGTGATACCCGGGGCACTGAAGCTTTCTTT. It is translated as CASSDTRGTEAFF.